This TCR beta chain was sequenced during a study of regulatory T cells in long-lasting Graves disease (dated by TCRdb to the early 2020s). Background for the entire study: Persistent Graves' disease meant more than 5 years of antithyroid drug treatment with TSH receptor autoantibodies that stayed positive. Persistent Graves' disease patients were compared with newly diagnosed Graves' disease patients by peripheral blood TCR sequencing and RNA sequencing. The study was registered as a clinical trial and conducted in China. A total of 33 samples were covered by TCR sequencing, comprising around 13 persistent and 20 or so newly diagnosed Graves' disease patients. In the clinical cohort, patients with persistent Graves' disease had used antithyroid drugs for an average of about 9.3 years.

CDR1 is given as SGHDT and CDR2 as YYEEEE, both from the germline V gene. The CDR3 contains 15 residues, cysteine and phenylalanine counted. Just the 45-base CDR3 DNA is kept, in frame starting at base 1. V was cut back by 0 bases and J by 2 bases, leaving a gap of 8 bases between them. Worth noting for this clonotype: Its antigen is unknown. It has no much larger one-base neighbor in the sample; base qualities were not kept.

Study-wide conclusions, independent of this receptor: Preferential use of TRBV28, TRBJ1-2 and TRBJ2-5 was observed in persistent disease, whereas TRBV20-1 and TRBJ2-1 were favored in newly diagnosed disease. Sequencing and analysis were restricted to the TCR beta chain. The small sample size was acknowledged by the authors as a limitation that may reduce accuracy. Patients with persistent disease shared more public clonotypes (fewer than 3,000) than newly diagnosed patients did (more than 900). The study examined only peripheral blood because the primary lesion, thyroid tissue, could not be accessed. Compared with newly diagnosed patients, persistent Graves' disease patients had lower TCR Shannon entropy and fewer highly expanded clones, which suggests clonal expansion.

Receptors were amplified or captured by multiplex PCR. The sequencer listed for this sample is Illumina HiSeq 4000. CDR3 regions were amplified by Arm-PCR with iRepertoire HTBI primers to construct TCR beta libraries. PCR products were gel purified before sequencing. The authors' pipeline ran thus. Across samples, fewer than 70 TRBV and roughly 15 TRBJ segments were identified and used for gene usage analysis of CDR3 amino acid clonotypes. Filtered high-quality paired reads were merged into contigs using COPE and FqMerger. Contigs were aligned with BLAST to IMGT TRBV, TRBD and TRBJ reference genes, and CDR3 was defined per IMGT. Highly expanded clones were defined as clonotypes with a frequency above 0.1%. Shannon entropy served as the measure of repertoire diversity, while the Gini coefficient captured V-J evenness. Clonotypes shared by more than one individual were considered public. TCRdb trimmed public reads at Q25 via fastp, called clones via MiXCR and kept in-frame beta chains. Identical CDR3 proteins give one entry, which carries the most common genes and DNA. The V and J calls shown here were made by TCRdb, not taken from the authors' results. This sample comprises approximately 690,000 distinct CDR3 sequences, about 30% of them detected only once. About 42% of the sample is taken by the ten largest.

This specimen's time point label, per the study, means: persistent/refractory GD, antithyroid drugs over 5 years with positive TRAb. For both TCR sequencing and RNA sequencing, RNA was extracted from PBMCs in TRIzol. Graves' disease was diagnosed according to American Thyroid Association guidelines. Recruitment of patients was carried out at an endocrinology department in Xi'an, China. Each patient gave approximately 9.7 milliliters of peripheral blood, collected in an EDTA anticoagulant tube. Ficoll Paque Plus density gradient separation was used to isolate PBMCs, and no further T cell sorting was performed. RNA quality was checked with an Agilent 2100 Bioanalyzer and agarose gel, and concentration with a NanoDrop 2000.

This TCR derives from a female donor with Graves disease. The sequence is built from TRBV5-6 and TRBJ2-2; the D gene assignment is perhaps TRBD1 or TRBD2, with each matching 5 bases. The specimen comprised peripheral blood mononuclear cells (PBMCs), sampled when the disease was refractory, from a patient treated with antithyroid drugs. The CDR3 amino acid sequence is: CASSLDRTNTGELFF. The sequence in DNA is TGTGCCAGCAGCTTGGACAGGACTAACACCGGGGAGCTGTTTTTT.